This T cell receptor beta chain was captured by sequencing in a study of T-cell memory formation after mild COVID-19. This clonotype was recorded a few times. V lost 0 bases and J 1 base, leaving 10 bases between the germline ends. This CDR3 has 16 residues. Germline CDR1 MNHEY, CDR2 SVGEGT. 5'RACE, which relied on constant-segment primers, yielded TCR alpha and TCR beta cDNA libraries carrying sample barcodes and UMIs. From the 5' RACE reads, TCRdb called clonotypes with MiXCR, one entry per CDR3 protein. The sample comprises around 430,000 distinct CDR3 sequences, approximately 16% of which are singletons, and 20% to 25% rests with the top ten.

The gene calls are TRBV6-2 or TRBV6-3 and TRBJ2-1, with D perhaps being TRBD1 or TRBD2 (6 bases each). The sequence came from a man younger than 30 who had mild COVID-19 (a few samples of this study predate the infection). Cell type and time point are not known. Sequencing input: PBMCs or a T cell subset sorted from them (not recorded which). The CDR3 sequence is CASSYSRGASYNEQFF. CDR3 bases: TGTGCCAGCAGTTACTCGAGGGGGGCGTCCTACAATGAGCAGTTCTTC.